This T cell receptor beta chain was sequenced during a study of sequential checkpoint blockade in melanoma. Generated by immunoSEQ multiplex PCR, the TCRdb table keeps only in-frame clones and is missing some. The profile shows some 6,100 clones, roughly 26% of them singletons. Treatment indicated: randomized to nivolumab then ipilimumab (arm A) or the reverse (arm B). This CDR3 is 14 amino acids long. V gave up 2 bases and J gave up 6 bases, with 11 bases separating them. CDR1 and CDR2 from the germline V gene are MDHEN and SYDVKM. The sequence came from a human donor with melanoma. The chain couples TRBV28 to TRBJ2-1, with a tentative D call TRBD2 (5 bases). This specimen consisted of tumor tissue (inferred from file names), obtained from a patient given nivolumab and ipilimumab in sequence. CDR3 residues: CASSLVRDSNEQFF. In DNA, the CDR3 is TGTGCCAGCAGTTTAGTGAGGGATAGCAATGAGCAGTTCTTC.